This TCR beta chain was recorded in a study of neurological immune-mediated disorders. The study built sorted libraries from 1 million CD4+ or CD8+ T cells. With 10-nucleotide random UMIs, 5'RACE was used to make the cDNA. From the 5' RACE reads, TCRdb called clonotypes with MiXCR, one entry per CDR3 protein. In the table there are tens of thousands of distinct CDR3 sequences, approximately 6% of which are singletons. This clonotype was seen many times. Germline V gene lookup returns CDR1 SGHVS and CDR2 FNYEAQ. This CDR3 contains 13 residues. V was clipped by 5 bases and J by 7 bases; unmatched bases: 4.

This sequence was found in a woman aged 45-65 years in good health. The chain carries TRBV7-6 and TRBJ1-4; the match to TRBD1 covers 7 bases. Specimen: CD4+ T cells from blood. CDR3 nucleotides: TGTGCCAGCAGCAGGGGACAGTCTGAAAAACTGTTTTTT. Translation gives CASSRGQSEKLFF.